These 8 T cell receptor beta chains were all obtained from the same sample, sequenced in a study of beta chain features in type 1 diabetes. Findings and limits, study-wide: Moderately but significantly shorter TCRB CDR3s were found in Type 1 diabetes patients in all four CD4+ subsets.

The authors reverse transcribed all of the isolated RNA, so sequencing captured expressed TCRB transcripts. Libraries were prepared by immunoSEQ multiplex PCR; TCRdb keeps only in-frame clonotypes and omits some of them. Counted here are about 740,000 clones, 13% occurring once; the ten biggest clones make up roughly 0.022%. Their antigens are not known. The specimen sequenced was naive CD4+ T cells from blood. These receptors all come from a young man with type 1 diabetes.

Here the CDR3 DNA reads TGTGCCAGCGACGGACGTGGCTATAATTCACCCCTCCACTTT. Encoded protein: CASDGRGYNSPLHF. The rearrangement joins TRBV28 to TRBJ1-6; D is unresolved. V was trimmed by 8 bases and J by 3 bases, leaving 11 bases between them. Germline values: CDR1 MDHEN, CDR2 SYDVKM. The CDR3 sequence is 14 residues long. Looking up the rest from reference TRBV28 and TRBJ1-6 gives the full variable domain: DVKVTQSSRYLVKRTGEKVFLECVQDMDHENMFWYRQDPGLGLRLIYFSYDVKMKEKGDIPEGYSVSREKKERFSLILESASTNQTSMYLCASDGRGYNSPLHFGNGTRLTVT.

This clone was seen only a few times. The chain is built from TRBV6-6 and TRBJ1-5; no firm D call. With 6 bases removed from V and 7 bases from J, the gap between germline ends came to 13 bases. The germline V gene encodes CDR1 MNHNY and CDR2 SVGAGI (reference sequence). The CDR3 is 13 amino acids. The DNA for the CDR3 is TGTGCCAGCAGGACGGGCAGGCAGCAGCCCCAGCATTTT. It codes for CASRTGRQQPQHF.

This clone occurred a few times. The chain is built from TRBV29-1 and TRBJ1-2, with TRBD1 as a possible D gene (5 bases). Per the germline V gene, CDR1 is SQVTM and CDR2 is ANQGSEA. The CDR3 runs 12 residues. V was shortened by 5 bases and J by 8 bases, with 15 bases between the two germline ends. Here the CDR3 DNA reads TGCAGCGTTCATCTCCCCGGACACGGCTACACCTTC. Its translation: CSVHLPGHGYTF.

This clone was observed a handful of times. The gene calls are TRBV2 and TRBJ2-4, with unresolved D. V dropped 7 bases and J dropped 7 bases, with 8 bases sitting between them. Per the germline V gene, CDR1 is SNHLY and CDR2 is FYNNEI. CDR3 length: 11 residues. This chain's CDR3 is CASTGENIQYF. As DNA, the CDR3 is TGTGCCAGCACCGGAGAGAACATTCAGTACTTC.

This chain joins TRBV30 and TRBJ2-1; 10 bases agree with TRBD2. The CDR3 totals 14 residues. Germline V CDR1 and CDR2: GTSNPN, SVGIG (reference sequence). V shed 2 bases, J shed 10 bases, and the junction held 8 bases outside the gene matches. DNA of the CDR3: TGTGCCTGGAGTTATCAAGCGGGGGGGACAGAGCAGTTCTTC. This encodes CAWSYQAGGTEQFF.

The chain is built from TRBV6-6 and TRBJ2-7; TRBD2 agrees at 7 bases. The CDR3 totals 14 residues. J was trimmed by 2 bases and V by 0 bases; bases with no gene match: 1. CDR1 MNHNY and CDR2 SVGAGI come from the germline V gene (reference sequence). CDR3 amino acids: CASSYSRGTYEQYF. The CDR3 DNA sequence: TGTGCCAGCAGTTACTCGCGGGGGACCTACGAGCAGTACTTC.

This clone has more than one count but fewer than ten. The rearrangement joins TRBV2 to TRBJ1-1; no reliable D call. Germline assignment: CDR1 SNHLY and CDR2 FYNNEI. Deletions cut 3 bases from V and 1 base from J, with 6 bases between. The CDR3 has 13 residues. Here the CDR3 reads CASSDSENTEAFF. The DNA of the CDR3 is TGTGCCAGCAGTGACAGCGAGAACACTGAAGCTTTCTTT.

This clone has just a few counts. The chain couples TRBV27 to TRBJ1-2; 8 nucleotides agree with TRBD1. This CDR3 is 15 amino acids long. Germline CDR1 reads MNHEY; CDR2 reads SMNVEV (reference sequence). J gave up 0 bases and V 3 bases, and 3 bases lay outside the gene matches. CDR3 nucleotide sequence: TGTGCCAGCAGTTTGGGGACAGGCGCTAACTATGGCTACACCTTC. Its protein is CASSLGTGANYGYTF.